This T cell receptor (beta chain) was sequenced during a study of blood T cell repertoires in COVID-19 (dated by TCRdb to the early 2020s). Regarding the research as a whole: The collaborator samples originated in the United States, Italy and Spain and spanned the acute and convalescent phases of COVID-19. The material from the prospective study consisted of cDNA or gDNA derived from T cells, B-cell-depleted T cells, or PBMCs. Subjects who had been exposed to COVID-19, were actively infected with it, or had recovered from it provided the deeply sampled blood TCRbeta repertoires that made up the dataset. A freely available public database, intended as a resource for researchers studying the immune response to SARS-CoV-2, is where the repertoires were released. The samples were drawn from two sources: the first 160 participants of the ongoing ImmuneRACE study, and fewer than 1,500 subjects contributed by 6 global collaborators. Nearly every sample came with metadata listing a de-identified subject ID, COVID-19 status, age in years and sex. HLA class I and class II types, where available, came from metadata supplied by the sample provider rather than from assay-based typing. Broad study findings and their caveats: Clinical and demographic metadata were provided uncurated, with the amount varying by source and participant.

From the cysteine up to the phenylalanine, the CDR3 has a length of 14 residues. Only the CDR3 DNA is retained, 42 bases long and in frame from the first base. For CDR1 and CDR2, the germline V gene lists SGHRS and YFSETQ. Cut back by 2 bases and 4 bases, the V and J ends lie 12 bases apart. The collaborating institutions used their own protocols to collect whole blood in K2EDTA tubes. For TCRbeta analysis, collaborators shipped samples as frozen whole blood, isolated PBMCs, or DNA extracted from either of those sample types. Comments on this clone: It has no known antigen specificity. Base qualities were left out, and no much larger clone turns up one base away.

TCRbeta CDR3 regions were amplified from genomic DNA by means of the immunoSEQ Assay, a bias-controlled multiplex PCR. Regarding the original processing steps: The number of nucleated cells in each sample was estimated by amplification of reference gene primers within the assay. Sequence reads were collapsed and filtered to measure the absolute abundance of every unique TCRbeta CDR3 rearrangement. For each sample, productive Simpson clonality was calculated by taking the square root of Simpson's diversity index across productive rearrangements. Sourced from immuneACCESS, this table was stored by TCRdb with only in-frame sequences that have V and J called. A share of the clones is absent; for the studies checked, an unresolved V gene accounts for under half, and the remainder has no known explanation. That table supplies the V and J calls and clone size; D and trimming were determined from the DNA. Recorded for this sample are approximately 140,000 clones; around 86% of them occurred a single time. Together, the top ten hold more than 9.5% of the sample.

The TCR comes from a man in his forties with active or convalescent COVID-19. The chain is encoded by TRBV5-1 joined to TRBJ1-2; the D gene assignment is ambiguous. The sequenced material came from peripheral blood. The sequence in DNA is TGCGCCAGCAGCTTAGCAGACATCGGCTATGGCTACACCTTC. It is translated as CASSLADIGYGYTF.